This T cell receptor (beta chain) emerged from a study of blood T cell repertoires in COVID-19. Overall study context: Both acute and convalescent COVID-19 samples were obtained from the United States, Italy and Spain. In each case, the material was cDNA or gDNA derived from T cells, B-cell-depleted T cells, or PBMCs.

Trimming removed 6 bases at V and 2 bases at J, with 17 bases between. This CDR3 region has 15 residues. CDR1 and CDR2 (germline): MNHNY, SVGAGI (reference sequence). In the source study's methods: Cell counts per sample came from amplifying reference gene primers. Sequenced by immunoSEQ multiplex PCR; TCRdb stores in-frame clones only, minus some. Clone size and the V and J calls come from that table; the DNA yielded D and trimming. The data contain under 150,000 clones, roughly 85% of them seen just once; the ten biggest clones take up about 4.3%. Sample: peripheral blood. This chain connects TRBV6-6 to TRBJ2-7; TRBD1 might be the D (6 bases). This receptor was obtained from a human donor in a cohort sampled during active COVID-19. In DNA, the CDR3 is TGTGCCAGCAGCCAGGGGTGGACAAAGACCTACGAGCAGTACTTC. Protein product: CASSQGWTKTYEQYF.